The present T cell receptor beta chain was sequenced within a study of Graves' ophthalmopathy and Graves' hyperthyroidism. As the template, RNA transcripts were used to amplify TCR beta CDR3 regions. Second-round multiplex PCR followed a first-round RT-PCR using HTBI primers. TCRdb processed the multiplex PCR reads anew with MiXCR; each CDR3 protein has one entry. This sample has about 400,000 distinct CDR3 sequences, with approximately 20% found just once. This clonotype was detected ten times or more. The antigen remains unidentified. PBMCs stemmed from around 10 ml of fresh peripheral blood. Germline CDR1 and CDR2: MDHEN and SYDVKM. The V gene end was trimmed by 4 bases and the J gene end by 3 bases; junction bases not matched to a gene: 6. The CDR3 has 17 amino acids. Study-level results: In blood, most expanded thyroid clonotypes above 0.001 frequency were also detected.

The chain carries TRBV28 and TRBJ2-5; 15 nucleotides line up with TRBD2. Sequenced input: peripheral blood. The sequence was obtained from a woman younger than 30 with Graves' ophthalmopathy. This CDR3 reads CASSSGLAGGSEETQYF. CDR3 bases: TGTGCCAGCAGTTCGGGACTAGCGGGAGGATCCGAAGAGACCCAGTACTTC.